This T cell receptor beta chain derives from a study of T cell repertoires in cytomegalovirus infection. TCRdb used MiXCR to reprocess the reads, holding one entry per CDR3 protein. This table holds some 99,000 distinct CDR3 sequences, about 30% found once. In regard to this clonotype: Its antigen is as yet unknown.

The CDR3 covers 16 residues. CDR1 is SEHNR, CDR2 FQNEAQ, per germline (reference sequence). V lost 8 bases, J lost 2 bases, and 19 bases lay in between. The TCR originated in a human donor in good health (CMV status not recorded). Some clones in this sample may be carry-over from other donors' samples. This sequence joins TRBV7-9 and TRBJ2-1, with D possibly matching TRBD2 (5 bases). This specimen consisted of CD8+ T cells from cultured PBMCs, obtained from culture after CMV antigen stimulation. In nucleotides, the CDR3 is TGTGCCAGCCACTATCGGGAAGACCGACCCTACAATGAGCAGTTCTTC. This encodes CASHYREDRPYNEQFF.